This T cell receptor (beta chain) is drawn from a study of T cells and Merkel cell carcinoma outcomes. This clone was detected once. Its cognate antigen is unknown. TCRdb's table, derived via immunoSEQ multiplex PCR, lists solely in-frame clones and lacks some. The sample lists about 12,000 clones, 95% to 96% seen once, with about 0.95% in the top ten. General observations from the study: Reportedly, T-cell repertoire with density predicts Merkel cell carcinoma outcomes.

The V and J ends lost 2 bases and 2 bases respectively, with 9 bases between them. CDR1 and CDR2 from the germline V gene are LNHDA and SQIVND (reference sequence). The CDR3 covers 14 residues. Input material: tumor tissue from Merkel cell carcinoma. The receptor was derived from a human donor with Merkel cell carcinoma. This chain uses TRBV19 with TRBJ2-5; the D call may be TRBD1 or TRBD2 (5 bases each). CDR3 region: CASSIRGPQETQYF. The CDR3 DNA follows: TGTGCCAGTAGTATAAGGGGACCTCAAGAGACCCAGTACTTC. Supplemented by reference TRBV19 and TRBJ2-5, the full variable domain reads DGGITQSPKYLFRKEGQNVTLSCEQNLNHDAMYWYRQDPGQGLRLIYYSQIVNDFQKGDIAEGYSVSREKKESFPLTVTSAQKNPTAFYLCASSIRGPQETQYFGPGTRLLVL.